The present entry profiles one T cell receptor (beta chain) with its context. This specimen comes from a study of cytomegalovirus exposure and HLA in healthy donors. PCR was performed using 60 Vbeta and 13 Jbeta primers. The repertoire was sequenced with immunoSEQ multiplex PCR; TCRdb's copy has only in-frame clones and lacks some. This sample has approximately 73,000 clones, with approximately 57% found just once. Sequenced sample: PBMCs. The sequence derives from a young man in good health and CMV-seropositive.

The CDR3 loop is CASSSRDHYEQYF. The CDR3 DNA reads as TGTGCCAGCAGCTCCCGGGATCACTACGAGCAGTACTTC. The chain has TRBV7-9 and TRBJ2-7, with TRBD2 as a possible D gene (5 bases). The germline V gene has CDR1 SEHNR and CDR2 FQNEAQ (reference sequence). This CDR3 spans 13 amino acids. Trimming removed 4 bases at V and 3 bases at J, with 10 bases between.